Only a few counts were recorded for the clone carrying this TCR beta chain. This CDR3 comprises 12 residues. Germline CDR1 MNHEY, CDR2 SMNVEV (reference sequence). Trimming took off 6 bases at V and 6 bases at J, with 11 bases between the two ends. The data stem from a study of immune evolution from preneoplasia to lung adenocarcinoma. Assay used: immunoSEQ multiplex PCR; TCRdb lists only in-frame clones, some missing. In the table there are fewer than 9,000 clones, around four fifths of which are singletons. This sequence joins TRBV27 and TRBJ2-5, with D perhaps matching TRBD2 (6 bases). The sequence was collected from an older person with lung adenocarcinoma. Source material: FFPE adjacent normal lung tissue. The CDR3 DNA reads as TGTGCCAGCAGGGGGAGCGGGCAGACCCAGTACTTC. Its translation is CASRGSGQTQYF.